Below, one T cell receptor (beta chain) is given with its context. In the authors' workflow: Amplification of reference gene primers was used by the study to estimate nucleated cell counts. TCRdb keeps only in-frame clones here, not all; method: immunoSEQ multiplex PCR. The V and J calls and clone size were taken over from that table, and D and trimming were inferred from the DNA. The sample lists about 190,000 clones, roughly four fifths occurring once. The data belong to a study of blood T cell repertoires in COVID-19. Study at large: Samples taken during acute and convalescent COVID-19 were collected in the United States, Italy and Spain. PBMCs, B-cell-depleted T cells, or T cells provided the cDNA or gDNA that made up the material.

Germline CDR1 reads MNHEY; CDR2 reads SMNVEV (reference sequence). Between the trimmed V and J ends, which lost 2 bases and 4 bases, there was a span of 8 bases. The CDR3 consists of 13 residues. The clonotype comes from a woman aged 45-59 years with acute or convalescent COVID-19. The specimen sequenced was peripheral blood. The chain links TRBV27 to TRBJ1-2, with D possibly being TRBD1 (5 bases). The CDR3, as DNA: TGTGCCAGCAGTTTAGGGCAGGGCTATGGCTACACCTTC. Amino acids: CASSLGQGYGYTF.